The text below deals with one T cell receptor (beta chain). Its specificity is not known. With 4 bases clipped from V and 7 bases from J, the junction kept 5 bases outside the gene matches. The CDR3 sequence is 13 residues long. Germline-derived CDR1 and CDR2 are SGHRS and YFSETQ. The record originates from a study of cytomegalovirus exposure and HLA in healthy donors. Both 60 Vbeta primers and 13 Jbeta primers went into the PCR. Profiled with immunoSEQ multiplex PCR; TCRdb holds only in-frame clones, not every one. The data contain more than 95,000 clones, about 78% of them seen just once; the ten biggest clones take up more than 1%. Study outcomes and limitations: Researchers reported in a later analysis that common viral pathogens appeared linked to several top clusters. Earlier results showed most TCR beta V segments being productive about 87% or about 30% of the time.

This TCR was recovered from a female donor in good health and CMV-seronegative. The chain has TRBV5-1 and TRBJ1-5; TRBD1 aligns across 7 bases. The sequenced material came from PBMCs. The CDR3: CASSRQGGQPQHF. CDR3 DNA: TGCGCCAGCAGCCGACAGGGCGGACAGCCCCAGCATTTT.